This entry features one T cell receptor (beta chain) sequence. The CDR3 contains 12 residues. Per germline, CDR1 MGHDK and CDR2 SYGVNS. Trimming took off 3 bases at V and 10 bases at J, with 10 bases between the two ends. These data are taken from a study of control samples from healthy donors and cancer patients. Using immunoSEQ multiplex PCR, the repertoire was profiled, and TCRdb retains in-frame clones only, with some absent. Of about 160,000 clones in the sample, roughly 89% were seen once. The chain links TRBV25-1 to TRBJ2-1, with D unresolved. This sequence originates from a man aged 25 to 40 in good health. The sample was blood. DNA of the CDR3: TGTGCCAGCAGTGAGGCTAGAAGGGAGCAGTTCTTC. It yields the protein CASSEARREQFF.